This T cell receptor beta chain was sequenced for a study of identical twins (dated by TCRdb to 2016 to 2017). With respect to the entire study: To test whether fetal clonotypes persist, the study used deep sequencing on TCR alpha and beta repertoires from monozygotic twins, unrelated adults of various ages, and cord blood. Replicate twin experiments were performed at different times using different library preparation protocols to rule out contamination.

Trimmed from V: 6 bases; trimmed from J: 4 bases; junction bases lacking a gene match: 7. For CDR1 and CDR2, the germline V gene (reference sequence) lists LNHNV and YYDKDF. The CDR3 sequence holds 14 residues, the cysteine and phenylalanine included. Just the 42-base CDR3 DNA is kept, in frame starting at base 1. Findings and caveats that apply to the study as a whole: A weaker excess of twin sharing was found in beta out-of-frame sequences because the signal-to-noise ratio was lowered by fewer shared sequences. Because the same donors could not be followed over many years, the conclusions depended on cross-sectional statistical analysis. Recombination models systematically underestimated out-of-frame TCR alpha sharing in monozygotic twins but agreed with sharing between unrelated individuals. Out-of-frame TCR alpha sequences shared between twins showed an excess of low generation-probability sequences compared with coincidental sharing between unrelated individuals. Fewer insertions were carried by abundant cord blood beta clonotypes, a similar but weaker trend appeared in young adult naive repertoires, and no such trend appeared in memory repertoires. Zero-insertion analyses could be partly confounded by invariant T cells such as MAIT and iNKT, although diverse VJ usage argued against such confounding for most clonotypes.

The protocol used for the library was 5' RACE. For sequencing, an Illumina HiSeq 2000 was employed. A universal primer binding site was added through template switching, and the final cDNA carried a unique molecular identifier so that TCR cDNA molecules could be counted accurately. Specific primers in the conserved constant-segment region were used to synthesize first-strand cDNA for the TCR alpha and beta chains. To control for contamination, every cDNA library was double barcoded, receiving both a SMART-Mk sample barcode and Illumina barcodes. TruSeq adapter sequences and Illumina sample barcodes were added in two successive PCR steps. Sequencing of the TCR alpha and beta cDNA libraries was done on the Illumina HiSeq platform using custom primers. The authors' pipeline ran thus. MiGEC processed the raw reads to extract unique molecular identifiers, while MiXCR was used to determine the CDR3 positions. For each individual, recombination models were inferred using an EM algorithm with the repgenHMM and IGoR tools. The analysis of shared clonotypes was done with the tcR package in R, with sharing normalized by the product of cloneset sizes. To study raw recombination without the effects of thymic and clonal selection, out-of-frame nonproductive sequences were analyzed. Starting from the raw public reads, TCRdb applied fastp trimming at Q25, assembled clones with MiXCR and retained in-frame beta chains. Entries are consolidated by CDR3 protein sequence, retaining the most common genes and DNA. The V and J calls follow TCRdb's processing rather than the paper's. The sample table lists about 700,000 distinct CDR3 sequences, 6% to 6.5% of them with a count of one. The biggest ten clones account for around 2% of the sample.

Every donor was a healthy Caucasian. The researchers also sequenced three unrelated adults who were not twins: a male aged 18 to 29, a male aged 50 to 60, and a female aged 50 to 60. Miltenyi CD45RO+ enrichment and human naive T-cell isolation kits were used to isolate memory (CD45RO+) and naive T cells from PBMC. At least ten counts were recorded for this clonotype. Its specific antigen is unknown. No much larger clone exists at a distance of one base, and base qualities are not known. The chain joins TRBV15 to TRBJ2-5; 8 of the junction bases match TRBD2. The specimen sequenced was naive T cells sorted from blood. The cell subset or site label corresponds to: cells isolated with a human naive T-cell isolation kit. The clonotype was recovered from a man younger than 30 in good health. This receptor carries the CDR3 CATSRTSITETQYF. The nucleotide sequence reads as follows: TGTGCCACCAGTAGGACTAGCATCACAGAGACCCAGTACTTC.